The 31 T cell receptor beta chains reported below all come from one sample, sequenced in a study of cytomegalovirus exposure and HLA in healthy donors (dated by TCRdb to 2017 to 2019). Library preparation was by the immunoSEQ multiplex PCR assay. A mixture of 60 forward primers for TCR Vbeta segments and 13 reverse primers for TCR Jbeta segments was used in the multiplex PCR. TCRdb carries this immuneACCESS record with in-frame sequences only. Its versions omit some clonotypes, under half of them owing to an unresolved V gene in the studies checked, with the rest unexplained. The table for this sample lists around 90,000 clones; roughly four fifths of them were counted only once. 10% of the sample comes from the top ten. The sequenced material came from PBMCs. The receptors were sampled from a human donor in good health.

This clone was seen once. The J gene is TRBJ1-1, the V gene TRBV29-1; maybe TRBD1 (5 bases). The germline CDR1 and CDR2 sequences are SQVTM and ANQGSEA. CDR3 size: 12 residues. V was cut by 7 bases and J by 0 bases, with 9 bases left in between. The CDR3 nucleotides read TGCAGCGGGGGGGGAATGAACACTGAAGCTTTCTTT. Protein sequence: CSGGGMNTEAFF.

In its sample, this clone was seen a few times. This chain joins TRBV4-3 and TRBJ1-1; TRBD1 matches at 8 bases. This CDR3 has 13 amino acids. The V gene's germline CDR1 is LGHNA and CDR2 YSLEER. V shed 0 bases, J shed 8 bases, and the junction held 2 bases outside the gene matches. CDR3 DNA sequence: TGCGCCAGCAGCCAAGACAGGGGGCGAGAAGCTTTCTTT. Translated, it gives CASSQDRGREAFF.

The rearrangement joins TRBV6-5 to TRBJ2-2; TRBD2 matches at 11 bases. This CDR3 comprises 15 residues. Unmatched junction bases numbered 5, after V lost 6 bases and J lost 5 bases. Germline values: CDR1 MNHEY, CDR2 SVGAGI. The CDR3 DNA sequence: TGTGCCAGCAGAAGAGCTAGCGGGAGGACCGGGGAGCTGTTTTTT. Amino acid sequence: CASRRASGRTGELFF.

The chain uses TRBV6-6 and TRBJ1-3; possible D gene TRBD1, 5 bases. Trimming removed 6 bases from V and 1 base from J, with 10 bases in between. CDR1 is MNHNY and CDR2 is SVGAGI in the germline V gene (reference sequence). The CDR3 length is 14 residues. The CDR3 spells CASSARGSGNTIYF. CDR3 coding DNA: TGTGCCAGCAGCGCCCGGGGGTCTGGAAACACCATATATTTT.

V gene TRBV5-1 combines with J gene TRBJ2-1; 10 bases agree with TRBD2. Germline lookup yields CDR1 SGHRS and CDR2 YFSETQ. CDR3 length equals 17 residues. J lost 5 bases, V lost 4 bases, and 12 bases had no gene match. CDR3 nucleotides: TGCGCCAGCAGCATCCCCCGGCTAGCGGGAGAGGACAATGAGCAGTTCTTC. It translates to CASSIPRLAGEDNEQFF.

The rearrangement joins TRBV9 to TRBJ1-1; no clear D. The length of the CDR3 is 14 residues. Trimming removed 0 bases from V and 1 base from J, with 7 bases in between. Germline CDR1 is SGDLS and CDR2 is YYNGEE. CDR3 region: CASSVGPGNTEAFF. CDR3 in DNA: TGTGCCAGCAGCGTAGGTCCCGGGAACACTGAAGCTTTCTTT. Supplemented by reference TRBV9 and TRBJ1-1, the full variable domain reads DSGVTQTPKHLITATGQRVTLRCSPRSGDLSVYWYQQSLDQGLQFLIQYYNGEERAKGNILERFSAQQFPDLHSELNLSSLELGDSALYFCASSVGPGNTEAFFGQGTRLTVV.

The V call is TRBV13, the J call TRBJ2-5, with 10 bases lining up with TRBD2. Germline CDR1 and CDR2: PRHDT and FYEKMQ (reference sequence). Unmatched junction bases numbered 6, after V lost 3 bases and J lost 2 bases. CDR3 size: 16 residues. CDR3 in DNA: TGTGCCAGCAGCTTTCTAGCGGGGGCCTTACAAGAGACCCAGTACTTC. Its protein product is CASSFLAGALQETQYF.

The rearrangement links TRBV13 to TRBJ2-1; 9 nucleotides agree with TRBD2. With V trimmed by 5 bases and J by 3 bases, 5 bases remained unmatched. Germline assignment: CDR1 PRHDT and CDR2 FYEKMQ (reference sequence). This CDR3 spans 15 amino acids. The CDR3 region is CASSLISGGYNEQFF. The CDR3 coding sequence is TGTGCCAGCAGCCTAATTAGCGGGGGCTACAATGAGCAGTTCTTC.

Only one count was recorded for this clone. The V and J genes are TRBV28 and TRBJ2-7, with D maybe TRBD1 (6 bases). The germline V gene has CDR1 MDHEN and CDR2 SYDVKM. Between the trimmed V and J ends, which lost 7 bases and 5 bases, there was a span of 12 bases. This CDR3 contains 12 residues. DNA for the CDR3: TGTGCCAGCATAGACAGGTTCAACGAGCAGTACTTC. Translation: CASIDRFNEQYF.

This clone has just one count. The V and J genes are TRBV11-3 and TRBJ1-1; 11 positions agree with TRBD1. J was trimmed by 6 bases and V by 1 base; bases with no gene match: 4. The germline V gene encodes CDR1 SGHNT and CDR2 YENEEA. This CDR3 has 15 amino acids. The CDR3 loop reads CASSLGGTGGAEAFF. The CDR3, as DNA: TGTGCCAGCAGCTTAGGGGGGACAGGGGGGGCTGAAGCTTTCTTT.

V usage is TRBV7-2 and J usage is TRBJ1-2; the D is unclear. The CDR3 is 14 residues long. Trimming removed 5 bases at V and 0 bases at J, with 10 bases between. CDR1 and CDR2 from the germline V gene are SGHTA and FQGNSA. The CDR3 spells CASSKQHTNYGYTF. The CDR3 coding sequence is TGTGCCAGCAGCAAACAGCACACTAACTATGGCTACACCTTC.

This clone showed up just once. The chain couples TRBV4-3 to TRBJ2-1; 8 nucleotides agree with TRBD2. CDR1 is LGHNA and CDR2 is YSLEER in the germline V gene. V was clipped by 3 bases and J by 0 bases; unmatched bases: 4. This CDR3 region has 16 residues. In DNA form, the CDR3 reads TGCGCCAGCAGCCACACCGGGACTAGCTCCTACAATGAGCAGTTCTTC. Amino acid sequence: CASSHTGTSSYNEQFF.

A few counts support this clone. The chain recombines TRBV10-3 with TRBJ2-7; 8 nucleotides match TRBD1. Germline trimming cut 1 base from V and 2 bases from J; bases unmatched to any gene: 4. Germline V gives CDR1 ENHRY, CDR2 SYGVKD. The CDR3 sequence is 15 residues long. The CDR3 region is CAISEFGQGTYEQYF. CDR3 sequence (DNA): TGTGCCATCAGTGAGTTTGGACAGGGTACCTACGAGCAGTACTTC.

The rearrangement joins TRBV7-9 to TRBJ2-3; 9 bases match TRBD2. The CDR3 loop spans 16 amino acids. Trimming cost V 1 base and J 0 bases; bases outside gene matches: 2. Germline CDR1 reads SEHNR; CDR2 reads FQNEAQ (reference sequence). CDR3 sequence reads: CASSLGSGGSTDTQYF. Here the CDR3 DNA reads TGTGCCAGCAGCTTAGGTAGCGGGGGTAGCACAGATACGCAGTATTTT.

V usage is TRBV11-3 and J usage is TRBJ2-7; tentative D call: TRBD1 (6 bases). V lost 3 bases and J lost 5, with 17 bases in between. Germline loops: CDR1 SGHNT, CDR2 YENEEA. The CDR3 is made up of 15 amino acids. CDR3: CASSFAGDPRDEQYF. CDR3 coding DNA: TGTGCCAGCAGCTTTGCAGGGGATCCGAGGGACGAGCAGTACTTC.

This chain joins TRBV14 and TRBJ1-4, with TRBD1 as a possible D gene (6 bases). V lost 6 bases and J 5 bases, leaving 16 bases between the germline ends. This CDR3 comprises 15 residues. Germline CDR1 and CDR2: SGHDN and FVKESK. The DNA for the CDR3 is TGTGCCAGCAGGGGCACAGGGACGCGGAATGAAAAACTGTTTTTT. Protein product: CASRGTGTRNEKLFF.

The chain uses TRBV2 and TRBJ2-5; 10 nucleotides agree with TRBD2. J gave up 2 bases and V 0 bases, and 3 bases lay outside the gene matches. In germline, CDR1 is SNHLY, CDR2 FYNNEI. There are 16 residues in the CDR3. CDR3 in amino acids: CASSEAIAGGQETQYF. Here the CDR3 DNA reads TGTGCCAGCAGTGAAGCCATAGCGGGAGGACAAGAGACCCAGTACTTC.

The rearrangement uses TRBV6-6 and TRBJ1-5; 9 nucleotides match TRBD1. Per the germline V gene, CDR1 is MNHNY and CDR2 is SVGAGI (reference sequence). With 5 bases clipped from V and 3 bases from J, the junction kept 5 bases outside the gene matches. The CDR3 totals 15 residues. The CDR3 spells CASSQGTGYNQPQHF. For the CDR3, the DNA is TGTGCCAGCAGTCAAGGGACAGGGTACAATCAGCCCCAGCATTTT.

This chain uses TRBV29-1 with TRBJ1-6; maybe TRBD1 (6 bases). The germline CDR1 and CDR2 sequences are SQVTM and ANQGSEA. This CDR3 comprises 13 residues. Trimming left V 6 bases short and J 6 bases short, with 12 bases between. The CDR3 reads CSVRQEANSPLHF. The CDR3 region has the DNA TGCAGCGTCCGACAGGAGGCTAATTCACCCCTCCACTTT.

V usage is TRBV5-1 and J usage is TRBJ1-4, with 9 positions matching TRBD1. CDR1 SGHRS and CDR2 YFSETQ come from the germline V gene. Trimming took 4 bases from V and 8 from J; bases not matched to a gene: 12. This CDR3 is built from 16 residues. In DNA, the CDR3 is TGCGCCAGCAGCCCGGGACAGGGCGTGGGGAAGGAAAAACTGTTTTTT. Its protein product is CASSPGQGVGKEKLFF. The full variable domain, in which reference TRBV5-1 and TRBJ1-4 provide the parts outside the CDR3, is KAGVTQTPRYLIKTRGQQVTLSCSPISGHRSVSWYQQTPGQGLQFLFEYFSETQRNKGNFPGRFSGRQFSNSRSEMNVSTLELGDSALYLCASSPGQGVGKEKLFFGSGTQLSVL.

This clone showed up just once. V and J are TRBV11-2 and TRBJ2-7; 7 bases align to TRBD1. The CDR3 loop spans 15 amino acids. V shed 5 bases, J shed 2 bases, and the junction held 9 bases outside the gene matches. Germline loops: CDR1 SGHAT, CDR2 FQNNGV. This CDR3 is CASSAPGQITYEQYF. The CDR3 region has the DNA TGTGCCAGCAGCGCGCCGGGACAGATAACCTACGAGCAGTACTTC.

V gene TRBV18 combines with J gene TRBJ2-7; 8 nucleotides match TRBD1. Trimming at V came to 4 bases and at J to 3 bases, leaving 2 bases not matched to a gene. The CDR3 covers 13 residues. The V gene's germline CDR1 is KGHSH and CDR2 LQKENI. CDR3 sequence reads: CASSRQGIYEQYF. DNA of the CDR3: TGTGCCAGCTCACGACAGGGGATCTACGAGCAGTACTTC.

The chain has TRBV27 and TRBJ2-7; no clear D. This CDR3 is 14 amino acids long. Germline CDR1 is MNHEY and CDR2 is SMNVEV (reference sequence). V was shortened by 3 bases and J by 0 bases, with 9 bases between the two germline ends. The CDR3 bases are TGTGCCAGCAGTTTTACTTATAACTCCTACGAGCAGTACTTC. Protein sequence: CASSFTYNSYEQYF.

This clone showed up just once. The chain links TRBV7-3 to TRBJ1-3; D remains ambiguous. The CDR3 covers 20 residues. The germline V gene has CDR1 SGHTA and CDR2 FQGTGA. V was trimmed by 1 base and J by 0 bases, leaving 22 bases between them. The CDR3, as DNA: TGTGCCAGCAGCTTAAAAGCGCGGGCCCTGGTTAGACACTCTGGAAACACCATATATTTT. Translation: CASSLKARALVRHSGNTIYF.

This clone was seen more than once but under ten times. The chain uses TRBV27 and TRBJ1-5; the D gene is possibly TRBD1 (6 bases). Germline CDR1 MNHEY, CDR2 SMNVEV (reference sequence). Trimming removed 5 bases at V and 7 bases at J, with 21 bases between. This CDR3 spans 16 amino acids. CDR3 in DNA: TGTGCCAGCAGTCCGGTTCCCCCAGGGGAAGGACAGCCCCAGCATTTT. This sequence encodes CASSPVPPGEGQPQHF.

The chain couples TRBV6-6 to TRBJ2-5; the match to TRBD2 covers 9 bases. The CDR3 is 14 amino acids. Germline-derived CDR1 and CDR2 are MNHNY and SVGAGI (reference sequence). V shed 9 bases, J shed 9 bases, and the junction held 14 bases outside the gene matches. CDR3 sequence (DNA): TGTGCCAGTCACCGGGGGGCGGGGGGGCCGGCCCAGTACTTC. It is translated as CASHRGAGGPAQYF.

The V gene is TRBV5-1, the J gene TRBJ1-2, with a possible D match to TRBD1 (5 bases). Germline V lookup: CDR1 SGHRS, CDR2 YFSETQ. V was trimmed by 0 bases and J by 3 bases, leaving 15 bases between them. The CDR3 runs 16 residues. CDR3 protein: CASSLASDTRHYGYTF. CDR3 DNA sequence: TGCGCCAGCAGCTTGGCCTCGGACACACGACACTATGGCTACACCTTC.

V gene TRBV27 combines with J gene TRBJ2-3; D perhaps matches TRBD2 (5 bases). Germline V gene data show CDR1 as MNHEY and CDR2 as SMNVEV (reference sequence). This CDR3 has 15 residues. V was clipped by 6 bases and J by 0 bases, with 13 bases between them. CDR3 sequence (DNA): TGTGCCAGCAGCAACGGACTGGCTAGCACAGATACGCAGTATTTT. It specifies CASSNGLASTDTQYF.

CDR3 DNA sequence: TGTGCCAGCAGTTTGCGGGACACGACTTATTCACCCCTCCACTTT. Its translation: CASSLRDTTYSPLHF. This chain uses TRBV5-8 with TRBJ1-6; TRBD1 is a possible D gene (6 bases). CDR1 and CDR2 (germline): SGHTS, YDEGEE. The CDR3 is made up of 15 amino acids. The ends were cut back, 5 bases at V and 8 bases at J, with 17 bases in the middle.

The chain employs TRBV10-1 and TRBJ1-2; D ambiguous. V dropped 5 bases and J dropped 7 bases, with 20 bases sitting between them. This CDR3 region has 15 residues. CDR1 is WNHNN, CDR2 SYGVQD, per germline (reference sequence). CDR3 DNA: TGCGCCAGCAGTCGGAGAGAGGGAGTTGTCTCTGGCTACACCTTC. This sequence encodes CASSRREGVVSGYTF.

A single count supports this clone. The chain has TRBV27 and TRBJ1-2; 8 bases map to TRBD1. Germline V gene sequence: CDR1 MNHEY, CDR2 SMNVEV (reference sequence). The CDR3 is 15 residues long. The V and J ends lost 6 bases and 2 bases, in that order; junction bases with no gene match: 8. The CDR3: CASRVGTGLNYGYTF. DNA of the CDR3: TGTGCCAGCAGGGTAGGGACAGGCCTAAACTATGGCTACACCTTC.